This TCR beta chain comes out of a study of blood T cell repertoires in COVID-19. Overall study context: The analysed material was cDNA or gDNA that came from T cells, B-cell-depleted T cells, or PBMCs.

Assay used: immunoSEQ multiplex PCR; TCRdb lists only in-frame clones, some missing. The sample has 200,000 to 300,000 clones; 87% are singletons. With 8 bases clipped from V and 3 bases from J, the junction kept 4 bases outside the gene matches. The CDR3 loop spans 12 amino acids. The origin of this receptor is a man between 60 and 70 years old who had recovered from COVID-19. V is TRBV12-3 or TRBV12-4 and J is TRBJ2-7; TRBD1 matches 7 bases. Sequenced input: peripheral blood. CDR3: CASGDSYYEQYF. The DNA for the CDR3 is TGTGCCAGCGGGGACAGCTACTACGAGCAGTACTTC.